This is a list of T cell receptor beta chains from one sample in a study of T cells in Graves' hyperthyroidism and ophthalmopathy. TCRdb reprocessed the multiplex PCR reads via MiXCR and lists one record per CDR3 protein. Among 380,000 or so distinct CDR3 sequences listed, about 15% were seen once. Specimen: blood. The receptor set was obtained from a woman aged 25 to 39 with Graves' hyperthyroidism. CDR3s include the opening cysteine and the closing phenylalanine or tryptophan. The D gene is left open where the match is weak. The listing skips clone size in some rows; elsewhere it reads once, few, many or a size class.

v_gene: TRBV2; abundance: many; d_gene: TRBD2; j_gene: TRBJ2-1; CDR3nt: TGTGCCAGCACGGAGCGGGGGTACAATGAGCAGTTCTTC; CDR3aa: CASTERGYNEQFF
v_gene: TRBV24-1; abundance: many; d_gene: -; j_gene: TRBJ2-1; CDR3nt: TGTGCCACCAGTGATCCGCAGTGGCTCAATGAGCAGTTCTTC; CDR3aa: CATSDPQWLNEQFF
v_gene: TRBV20-1; abundance: many; d_gene: TRBD1; j_gene: TRBJ2-3; CDR3nt: TGCAGTGCTAAAGATCCTGACAGGGGCACAGATACGCAGTATTTT; CDR3aa: CSAKDPDRGTDTQYF
v_gene: TRBV12-3/TRBV12-4; abundance: many; d_gene: -; j_gene: TRBJ1-1; CDR3nt: TGTGCCAGCAGCCTCGACAGACACCTTGAAGCTTTCTTT; CDR3aa: CASSLDRHLEAFF
v_gene: TRBV9; abundance: many; d_gene: -; j_gene: TRBJ2-5; CDR3nt: TGTGCCAGCAGCGTAGCTACGGGAGAGACCCAGTACTTC; CDR3aa: CASSVATGETQYF
v_gene: TRBV6-2/TRBV6-3; abundance: few; d_gene: TRBD2; j_gene: TRBJ2-1; CDR3nt: TGTGCCAGCAGTCCACGCGGGCTAGCGGGACCCTACAATGAGCAGTTCTTC; CDR3aa: CASSPRGLAGPYNEQFF
v_gene: TRBV12-3/TRBV12-4; abundance: -; d_gene: TRBD2; j_gene: TRBJ2-3; CDR3nt: TGTGCCAGCAGTGACCGAGCGGGGAGCACAGATACGCAGTATTTT; CDR3aa: CASSDRAGSTDTQYF
v_gene: TRBV29-1; abundance: -; d_gene: TRBD2; j_gene: TRBJ2-4; CDR3nt: TGCAGCGTCGAGCGGGAGGCCGGAAACATTCAGTACTTC; CDR3aa: CSVEREAGNIQYF
v_gene: TRBV15; abundance: -; d_gene: TRBD1; j_gene: TRBJ2-3; CDR3nt: TGTGTCACCAGCGGATCAACAGGGGGCCTAAGCACAGATACGCAGTATTTT; CDR3aa: CVTSGSTGGLSTDTQYF
v_gene: TRBV2; abundance: many; d_gene: -; j_gene: TRBJ1-1; CDR3nt: TGTGCCAGCAGTGTGACAGGCGGGGACACTGAAGCTTTCTTT; CDR3aa: CASSVTGGDTEAFF
v_gene: TRBV4-3; abundance: -; d_gene: -; j_gene: TRBJ2-1; CDR3nt: TGCGCCAGCAGCCAAGAGCCCCCCCCAACCGACAATGAGCAGTTCTTC; CDR3aa: CASSQEPPPTDNEQFF
v_gene: TRBV5-1; abundance: few; d_gene: TRBD1; j_gene: TRBJ2-2; CDR3nt: TGCGCCAGCAGCTTACAGGGGGCGAAGGGCACCGGGGAGCTGTTTTTT; CDR3aa: CASSLQGAKGTGELFF
v_gene: TRBV20-1; abundance: many; d_gene: -; j_gene: TRBJ2-2; CDR3nt: TGCAGTGCTCTCGAGGGGAACACCGGGGAGCTGTTTTTT; CDR3aa: CSALEGNTGELFF
v_gene: TRBV6-6; abundance: few; d_gene: TRBD2; j_gene: TRBJ2-2; CDR3nt: TGTGCCAGCAGTTACATGGGGGGTAGCGGGATCACCGGGGAGCTGTTTTTT; CDR3aa: CASSYMGGSGITGELFF
v_gene: TRBV20-1; abundance: many; d_gene: -; j_gene: TRBJ2-6; CDR3nt: TGCAGTGCTAGCCCTCCAGGGTCTGGGGCCAACGTCCTGACTTTC; CDR3aa: CSASPPGSGANVLTF
v_gene: TRBV3-1; abundance: few; d_gene: -; j_gene: TRBJ1-6; CDR3nt: TGTGCCAGCAGCCAGTACGATTCACCCCTCCACTTT; CDR3aa: CASSQYDSPLHF
v_gene: TRBV20-1; abundance: many; d_gene: TRBD2; j_gene: TRBJ2-7; CDR3nt: TGCAGTGCACGGACTAGCGGGAGGGCCAGGGTCTACGAGCAGTACTTC; CDR3aa: CSARTSGRARVYEQYF
v_gene: TRBV18; abundance: -; d_gene: TRBD1; j_gene: TRBJ2-2; CDR3nt: TGTGCCAGCTCACCGAACCGGGACAGGAGGACCGGGGAGCTGTTTTTT; CDR3aa: CASSPNRDRRTGELFF
v_gene: TRBV19; abundance: -; d_gene: -; j_gene: TRBJ2-1; CDR3nt: TGTGCCAGTACTGGGGGCCTTAGCTCCTACAATGAGCAGTTCTTC; CDR3aa: CASTGGLSSYNEQFF
v_gene: TRBV20-1; abundance: many; d_gene: TRBD1; j_gene: TRBJ2-1; CDR3nt: TGCAGTGCTAGCAGTATGGGACAGACGGGACGCAACAATGAGCAGTTCTTC; CDR3aa: CSASSMGQTGRNNEQFF
v_gene: TRBV3-1; abundance: many; d_gene: -; j_gene: TRBJ2-1; CDR3nt: TGTGCCAGCAGCCAAGATTCTCTGGATTACAATGAGCAGTTCTTC; CDR3aa: CASSQDSLDYNEQFF
v_gene: TRBV11-2; abundance: many; d_gene: -; j_gene: TRBJ2-5; CDR3nt: TGTGCCAGCAGCTTAGGTTTCGGCGGGGAGACCCAGTACTTC; CDR3aa: CASSLGFGGETQYF
v_gene: TRBV2; abundance: -; d_gene: -; j_gene: TRBJ2-7; CDR3nt: TGTGCCAGCCGGGACACACAAAGCTCCTACGAGCAGTACTTC; CDR3aa: CASRDTQSSYEQYF
v_gene: TRBV2; abundance: many; d_gene: -; j_gene: TRBJ2-7; CDR3nt: TGTGCCAGCAGCCAGGATTTGACAGCCGACGAGCAGTACTTC; CDR3aa: CASSQDLTADEQYF
v_gene: TRBV5-1; abundance: few; d_gene: -; j_gene: TRBJ1-4; CDR3nt: TGCGCCAGCAGCTTCGGCAGAACAAATGAAAAACTGTTTTTT; CDR3aa: CASSFGRTNEKLFF
v_gene: TRBV6-2/TRBV6-3; abundance: many; d_gene: -; j_gene: TRBJ2-2; CDR3nt: TGTGCCAGCACCTCCCGGGACCGCAGCACCGGGGAGCTGTTTTTT; CDR3aa: CASTSRDRSTGELFF